Given below is one T cell receptor (beta chain) in context. Its antigen is still unknown. A second PCR, run for roughly 7 to 12 cycles, used a sample-barcoded 5' primer plus a J-beta primer mix. The template-switch adaptor was a 5' adaptor with 12 random nucleotides. It tagged each cDNA molecule. TCRdb re-analysed the 5' RACE reads in MiXCR, keeping a single row per CDR3 protein. The sample lists about 970,000 distinct CDR3 sequences, 45% to 60% occurring once. This specimen belongs to a study of blood T cells in healthy people across ages. General study results and limits: Estimates based on one million T cells were treated as lower bounds.

Researchers isolated at least 7 million PBMCs per sample. Per individual sample, total RNA of at least 6 micrograms was extracted. The sample was blood. The sequence was collected from a woman aged 60-75 years in good health.

CDR3 in DNA: TGCAGTGCTAGGTTTGGACTAGCGGGGATTCAAGGTGGAGGCTCCTACAATGAGCAGTTCTTC. Translated: CSARFGLAGIQGGGSYNEQFF. The chain combines TRBV20-1 with TRBJ2-1; 12 bases align to TRBD2. CDR1 and CDR2 from the germline V gene are DFQATT and SNEGSKA (reference sequence). The V segment lost 3 bases and the J segment 0 bases; nucleotides outside the gene matches: 18. The CDR3 covers 21 residues.